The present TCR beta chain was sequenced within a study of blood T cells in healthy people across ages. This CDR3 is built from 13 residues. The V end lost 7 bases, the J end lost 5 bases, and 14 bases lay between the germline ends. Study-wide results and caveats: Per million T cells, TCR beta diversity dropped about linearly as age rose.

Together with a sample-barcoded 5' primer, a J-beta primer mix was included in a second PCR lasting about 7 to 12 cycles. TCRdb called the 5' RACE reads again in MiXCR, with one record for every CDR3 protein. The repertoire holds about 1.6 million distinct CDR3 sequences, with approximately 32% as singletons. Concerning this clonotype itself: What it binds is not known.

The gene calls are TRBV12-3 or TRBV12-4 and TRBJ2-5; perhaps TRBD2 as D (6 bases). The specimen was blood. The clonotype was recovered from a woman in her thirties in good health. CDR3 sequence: CASNFSGGETQYF. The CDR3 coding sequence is TGTGCCAGCAACTTTAGCGGTGGGGAGACCCAGTACTTC.